Each of the 19 T cell receptor beta chains below was sequenced from the same sample in a study of cytomegalovirus exposure and HLA in healthy donors. 60 Vbeta and 13 Jbeta primers were used in PCR. Some clones are missing from TCRdb's copy, which holds only in-frame ones; the method was immunoSEQ multiplex PCR. The table for this sample gives fewer than 60,000 clones. The sequencing input was PBMCs. These receptors were obtained from a woman under 40 in good health and CMV-seropositive.

The chain uses TRBV25-1 and TRBJ1-4, with no clear D. V was cut by 4 bases and J by 8 bases, with 8 bases left in between. Germline-derived CDR1 and CDR2 are MGHDK and SYGVNS. CDR3 length: 12 residues. CDR3 residues: CASSASLEKLFF. The CDR3 region has the DNA TGTGCCAGCAGTGCTAGTCTAGAAAAACTGTTTTTT.

The V call is TRBV19, the J call TRBJ2-1, with TRBD1 as a possible D gene (5 bases). The germline gives CDR1 LNHDA, CDR2 SQIVND (reference sequence). This CDR3 region has 13 residues. The V and J ends lost 4 bases and 9 bases respectively, with 13 bases between them. This CDR3 is CASSTGLRGEQFF. For the CDR3, the DNA is TGTGCCAGTAGTACAGGGCTTAGGGGTGAGCAGTTCTTC.

The V gene is TRBV5-1, the J gene TRBJ2-5; TRBD2 matches at 9 bases. Germline CDR1 and CDR2: SGHRS and YFSETQ. V lost 5 bases, J lost 5 bases, and 7 bases stayed unmatched. The CDR3 has 14 amino acids. CDR3 nucleotide sequence: TGCGCCAGCAGACCGGCGGGGGGGCGGGAGACCCAGTACTTC. Residues: CASRPAGGRETQYF. Full variable domain (rest looked up from reference TRBV5-1 and TRBJ2-5): KAGVTQTPRYLIKTRGQQVTLSCSPISGHRSVSWYQQTPGQGLQFLFEYFSETQRNKGNFPGRFSGRQFSNSRSEMNVSTLELGDSALYLCASRPAGGRETQYFGPGTRLLVL.

Note on this clone: A junction end diverges from the germline sequence, so it may reflect a read error. This chain joins TRBV7-2 and TRBJ1-1, with D possibly matching TRBD1 (6 bases). Germline CDR1 is SGHTA and CDR2 is FQGNSA. The CDR3 length is 18 residues. This chain's CDR3 is CASSLVGVGGALNTEDFF. The DNA for the CDR3 is TGTGCCAGCAGCTTAGTTGGTGTAGGGGGGGCCCTCAACACTGAAGATTTCTTT.

The chain joins TRBV5-4 to TRBJ2-4, with D possibly matching TRBD1 (6 bases). Per the germline V gene, CDR1 is SGHNT and CDR2 is YYREEE (reference sequence). V dropped 2 bases and J dropped 6 bases, with 9 bases sitting between them. CDR3 length: 13 amino acids. CDR3 residues: CASSFKGGNIQYF. The CDR3 DNA reads as TGTGCCAGCAGCTTTAAAGGGGGAAACATTCAGTACTTC.

The CDR3, as DNA: TGTGCCAGCAGCTTCCGAGGGACAGTTTCCCTCCCGGGATATGGCTACACCTTC. Translating gives CASSFRGTVSLPGYGYTF. The V gene is TRBV7-2, the J gene TRBJ1-2, with 7 bases identical to TRBD1. CDR1 and CDR2 from the germline V gene are SGHTA and FQGNSA. J gave up 5 bases and V 3 bases, and 18 bases lay outside the gene matches. The CDR3 has 18 amino acids. Combining the CDR3 with reference TRBV7-2 and TRBJ1-2 gives the whole variable domain GAGVSQSPSNKVTEKGKDVELRCDPISGHTALYWYRQSLGQGLEFLIYFQGNSAPDKSGLPSDRFSAERTGGSVSTLTIQRTQQEDSAVYLCASSFRGTVSLPGYGYTFGSGTRLTVV.

This chain connects TRBV19 to TRBJ2-7, with 8 bases matching TRBD1. Per germline, CDR1 LNHDA and CDR2 SQIVND (reference sequence). The CDR3 is 16 amino acids. V lost 3 bases to trimming and J lost 3 bases; unmatched junction nucleotides: 10. This chain's CDR3 is CASSISIGQGFYEQYF. In DNA, the CDR3 is TGTGCCAGTAGTATCTCGATAGGACAGGGTTTCTACGAGCAGTACTTC.

The chain combines TRBV9 with TRBJ2-4, with 8 bases fitting TRBD1. CDR3 size: 14 residues. Trimming removed 0 bases from V and 8 bases from J; junction bases left unmatched: 4. In germline, CDR1 is SGDLS, CDR2 YYNGEE. The CDR3 sequence: CASSVGSGGHIQYF. In DNA form, the CDR3 reads TGTGCCAGCAGCGTAGGGTCAGGGGGCCACATTCAGTACTTC.

The gene calls are TRBV27 and TRBJ1-1; D is perhaps TRBD1 (6 bases). Between the trimmed V and J ends, which lost 3 bases and 1 base, there was a span of 9 bases. The CDR3 totals 14 residues. From germline, CDR1 is MNHEY and CDR2 SMNVEV (reference sequence). CDR3 region: CASSFGTPNTEAFF. The CDR3 DNA reads as TGTGCCAGCAGTTTTGGGACACCGAACACTGAAGCTTTCTTT.

This chain uses TRBV6-1 with TRBJ2-6; D not certain. This CDR3 spans 14 amino acids. V lost 4 bases, J lost 4 bases, and 8 bases lay in between. CDR1 is MNHNS and CDR2 is SASEGT in the germline V gene. CDR3 protein: CASSAVSGANVLTF. The CDR3 DNA follows: TGTGCCAGCAGTGCGGTTTCCGGGGCCAACGTCCTGACTTTC.

J is TRBJ2-3 and V is TRBV5-1, with D possibly being TRBD2 (6 bases). CDR1 SGHRS and CDR2 YFSETQ come from the germline V gene. Trimming left V 0 bases short and J 2 bases short, with 10 bases between. The CDR3 length is 15 residues. Here the CDR3 reads CASSLDGSDTDTQYF. In DNA, the CDR3 is TGCGCCAGCAGCTTGGACGGGAGTGACACAGATACGCAGTATTTT.

On this clone: An end of the junction differs from the germline gene, which may be a read error. V and J are TRBV5-1 and TRBJ2-1; 10 nucleotides agree with TRBD2. Germline values: CDR1 SGHRS, CDR2 YFSETQ. The CDR3 is 16 residues long. CDR3 region: CASSYSGRSSDNEQFF. As DNA, the CDR3 is TGCGCCAGCAGTTATAGCGGGAGGAGCTCCGACAATGAGCAGTTCTTC.

The chain couples TRBV7-3 to TRBJ2-3; D might be TRBD2 (5 bases). Germline values: CDR1 SGHTA, CDR2 FQGTGA. Trimming cost V 2 bases and J 0 bases, with 6 bases left between them. This CDR3 is 14 amino acids long. Here the CDR3 reads CASSLAGSTDTQYF. CDR3 bases: TGTGCCAGCAGCTTAGCGGGCAGCACAGATACGCAGTATTTT.

The chain couples TRBV19 to TRBJ2-7, with 8 nucleotides matching TRBD2. The trim removed 3 bases at V and 2 bases at J, leaving 6 bases unmatched. Germline assignment: CDR1 LNHDA and CDR2 SQIVND (reference sequence). The CDR3 sequence is 15 residues long. CDR3 sequence (DNA): TGTGCCAGTAGTATTACCGGGACTAGGGCCTACGAGCAGTACTTC. Amino acids: CASSITGTRAYEQYF. Looking up the rest from reference TRBV19 and TRBJ2-7 gives the full variable domain: DGGITQSPKYLFRKEGQNVTLSCEQNLNHDAMYWYRQDPGQGLRLIYYSQIVNDFQKGDIAEGYSVSREKKESFPLTVTSAQKNPTAFYLCASSITGTRAYEQYFGPGTRLTVT.

The chain joins TRBV7-8 to TRBJ2-7; perhaps TRBD1 as D (5 bases). CDR3 length: 16 amino acids. Germline CDR1 is SGHVS and CDR2 is FQNEAQ. Trimming took off 1 base at V and 5 bases at J, with 18 bases between the two ends. The DNA for the CDR3 is TGTGCCAGCAGCTTAGGATTGTTCCCAACAGGCGACGAGCAGTACTTC. It translates to CASSLGLFPTGDEQYF.

V usage is TRBV9 and J usage is TRBJ2-7, with TRBD1 matching over 7 bases. From germline, CDR1 is SGDLS and CDR2 YYNGEE. This CDR3 has 15 residues. After removal of 3 bases from V and 6 bases from J, the junction contained 12 bases not matched to a gene. Written as DNA, the CDR3 is TGTGCCAGCAGCGCCGAGACAGGGAGTCAGGGCGAGCAGTACTTC. It codes for CASSAETGSQGEQYF.

The chain links TRBV19 to TRBJ1-5, with 8 bases fitting TRBD1. The CDR3 spans 15 residues. Losses at the gene ends were 7 bases for V and 7 bases for J; bases not matched to a gene: 12. Per germline, CDR1 LNHDA and CDR2 SQIVND (reference sequence). This chain's CDR3 is CASKRKPGGGQPQHF. In nucleotides, the CDR3 is TGTGCCAGTAAGCGGAAACCAGGGGGCGGGCAGCCCCAGCATTTT.

The rearrangement uses TRBV7-6 and TRBJ2-7, with 10 bases that match TRBD2. This CDR3 is 16 amino acids long. Germline V gene data show CDR1 as SGHVS and CDR2 as FNYEAQ. J gave up 1 base and V 3 bases, and 6 bases lay outside the gene matches. The chain's CDR3 is CASSFGSGGLSYEQYF. The CDR3 region has the DNA TGTGCCAGCAGCTTTGGTAGCGGGGGGCTTTCCTACGAGCAGTACTTC. The full variable domain, with the rest looked up from reference TRBV7-6 and TRBJ2-7, is GAGVSQSPRYKVTKRGQDVALRCDPISGHVSLYWYRQALGQGPEFLTYFNYEAQQDKSGLPNDRFSAERPEGSISTLTIQRTEQRDSAMYRCASSFGSGGLSYEQYFGPGTRLTVT.

This chain connects TRBV28 to TRBJ2-1, with 9 bases lining up with TRBD1. This CDR3 has 13 residues. Trimming took 11 bases from V and 7 from J; bases not matched to a gene: 9. Germline loops: CDR1 MDHEN, CDR2 SYDVKM. DNA for the CDR3: TGTGCCCGGCTCGACAGGGGGGAAAATGAGCAGTTCTTC. This gives the protein CARLDRGENEQFF.